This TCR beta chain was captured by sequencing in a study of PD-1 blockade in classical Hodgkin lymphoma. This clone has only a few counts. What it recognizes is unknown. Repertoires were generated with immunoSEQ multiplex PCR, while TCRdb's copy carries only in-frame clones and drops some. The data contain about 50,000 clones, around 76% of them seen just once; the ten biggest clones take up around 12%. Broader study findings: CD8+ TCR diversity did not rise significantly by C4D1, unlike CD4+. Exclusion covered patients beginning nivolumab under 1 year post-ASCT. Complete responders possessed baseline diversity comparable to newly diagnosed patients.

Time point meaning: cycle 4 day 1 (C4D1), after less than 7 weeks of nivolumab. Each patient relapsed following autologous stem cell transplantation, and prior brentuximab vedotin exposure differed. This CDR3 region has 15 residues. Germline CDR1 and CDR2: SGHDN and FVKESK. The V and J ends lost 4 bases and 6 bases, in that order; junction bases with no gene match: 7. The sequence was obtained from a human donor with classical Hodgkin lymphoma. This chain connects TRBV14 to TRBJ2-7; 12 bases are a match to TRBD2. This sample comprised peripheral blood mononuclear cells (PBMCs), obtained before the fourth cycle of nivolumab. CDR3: CASSPPSGRVSEQYF. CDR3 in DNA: TGTGCCAGCAGCCCTCCTAGCGGGAGGGTATCCGAGCAGTACTTC.